The source of this TCR beta chain is a study of blood T cell repertoires in COVID-19. Study summary: COVID-19 samples collected from the United States, Italy and Spain covered acute and convalescent phases. T cells, B-cell-depleted T cells, or PBMCs provided the cDNA or gDNA that served as material.

In the original analysis: Reference gene primers were amplified, and this amplification served to estimate nucleated cell counts. Sequenced by immunoSEQ multiplex PCR; TCRdb stores in-frame clones only, minus some. Clone size and the V and J calls come from that table; the DNA yielded D and trimming. The table shows more than 95,000 clones, with around three quarters occurring only once. Sequencing was carried out using peripheral blood. This TCR was recovered from an older man with acute or convalescent COVID-19.

The CDR3 loop is CASSYRAGVRGTDTQYF. Here the CDR3 DNA reads TGTGCCAGCAGCTACCGAGCGGGAGTACGAGGCACAGATACGCAGTATTTT. The V gene is TRBV11-3, the J gene TRBJ2-3; 8 bases are a match to TRBD2. The CDR3 is 17 amino acids. Per the germline V gene, CDR1 is SGHNT and CDR2 is YENEEA. J was trimmed by 1 base and V by 4 bases; bases with no gene match: 10.